One sample yielded the 22 T cell receptor beta chains listed below, sequenced in a study of PD-1 blockade in mismatch repair-deficient tumors. Here immunoSEQ multiplex PCR was the method, and the copy in TCRdb shows in-frame clones only, minus some. The sample includes some 100,000 clones, over 65% seen only once; the top ten take about 6.3%. Sequenced here: peripheral blood, sampled less than 37 weeks after starting pembrolizumab. These receptors all come from an adult with mismatch repair-deficient cancer.

The chain carries TRBV7-3 and TRBJ2-3; D might be TRBD1 (6 bases). The CDR3 runs to 14 residues. Per the germline V gene, CDR1 is SGHTA and CDR2 is FQGTGA. V was clipped by 0 bases and J by 3 bases, with 7 bases between them. CDR3 DNA sequence: TGTGCCAGCAGCTTAACCGGGACAACAGATACGCAGTATTTT. Protein sequence: CASSLTGTTDTQYF.

This clone was seen once. The genes are TRBV19 and TRBJ2-2; TRBD2 matches at 8 bases. Germline V lookup: CDR1 LNHDA, CDR2 SQIVND (reference sequence). CDR3 size: 16 residues. V trimming: 7 bases; J trimming: 7 bases; junction bases outside the gene matches: 14. For the CDR3, the DNA is TGTGCCAGTACCCTTAAGGTGGCGGGGGGAAGCGGGGAGCTGTTTTTT. It specifies CASTLKVAGGSGELFF.

This chain uses TRBV25-1 with TRBJ1-2; D is unclear. Trimming removed 5 bases from V and 2 bases from J, with 9 bases in between. The CDR3 is 13 amino acids. Per germline, CDR1 MGHDK and CDR2 SYGVNS. The CDR3 coding sequence is TGTGCCAGCAGTTCCGTCGTGAACTATGGCTACACCTTC. As protein: CASSSVVNYGYTF.

J is TRBJ2-7 and V is TRBV5-8; D call uncertain. V was shortened by 0 bases and J by 2 bases, with 9 bases between the two germline ends. In germline, CDR1 is SGHTS, CDR2 YDEGEE. The CDR3 spans 14 residues. CDR3 protein: CASSLAGSTYEQYF. CDR3 nucleotide sequence: TGTGCCAGCAGCTTGGCGGGCTCCACCTACGAGCAGTACTTC. Based on the CDR3 plus reference TRBV5-8 and TRBJ2-7, the full variable domain is EAGVTQSPTHLIKTRGQQATLRCSPISGHTSVYWYQQALGLGLQFLLWYDEGEERNRGNFPPRFSGRQFPNYSSELNVNALELEDSALYLCASSLAGSTYEQYFGPGTRLTVT.

CDR3 DNA: TGCGCCAGCACCAAGGCGACAGGGGGTTTAGATGGCTACACCTTC. This translates into CASTKATGGLDGYTF. The rearrangement links TRBV5-1 to TRBJ1-2; 9 nucleotides agree with TRBD1. The CDR3 consists of 15 residues. Germline assignment: CDR1 SGHRS and CDR2 YFSETQ. Losses at the gene ends were 6 bases for V and 6 bases for J; bases not matched to a gene: 12.

The chain joins TRBV29-1 to TRBJ2-1, with TRBD1 as a possible D gene (5 bases). The ends were cut back, 3 bases at V and 7 bases at J, with 10 bases in the middle. The CDR3 has 12 amino acids. The germline V gene has CDR1 SQVTM and CDR2 ANQGSEA. CDR3 region: CSVDVTVNEQFF. CDR3 DNA sequence: TGCAGCGTTGATGTGACAGTGAATGAGCAGTTCTTC.

In this sample, this clone turned up once. J is TRBJ2-3 and V is TRBV15, with D perhaps TRBD2 (5 bases). V shed 2 bases and J shed 2 bases, with 17 bases lying between them. The germline V gene has CDR1 LNHNV and CDR2 YYDKDF (reference sequence). CDR3 size: 17 residues. CDR3 in DNA: TGTGCCACCAGCAGACCCATTGATCTAGCCCACACAGATACGCAGTATTTT. Translating it yields CATSRPIDLAHTDTQYF.

This clone has more than one count but fewer than ten. This chain joins TRBV7-8 and TRBJ1-5; D ambiguous. Trimming cost V 5 bases and J 5 bases, with 13 bases left between them. Germline V gives CDR1 SGHVS, CDR2 FQNEAQ. The CDR3 consists of 14 residues. This CDR3 is CASSGEAGHQPQHF. For the CDR3, the DNA is TGTGCCAGCAGCGGCGAGGCAGGTCATCAGCCCCAGCATTTT.

This chain uses TRBV6-5 with TRBJ2-2; 8 nucleotides align to TRBD2. This CDR3 region has 16 residues. V gave up 1 base and J gave up 0 bases; unmatched junction bases: 1. Germline-derived CDR1 and CDR2 are MNHEY and SVGAGI. The CDR3 here is CASSYLGLANTGELFF. CDR3 DNA: TGTGCCAGCAGTTACTTGGGACTAGCGAACACCGGGGAGCTGTTTTTT.

The genes are TRBV7-3 and TRBJ2-7, with 8 positions matching TRBD1. Germline CDR1 is SGHTA and CDR2 is FQGTGA. V shed 4 bases and J 6 bases; nucleotides not matched to a gene: 8. This CDR3 region has 14 residues. The CDR3: CASSSTLTGGEQYF. CDR3 bases: TGTGCCAGCAGCTCTACTCTAACAGGGGGCGAGCAGTACTTC.

The rearrangement uses TRBV4-3 and TRBJ2-7; D is unresolved. Germline assignment: CDR1 LGHNA and CDR2 YSLEER. V gave up 0 bases and J gave up 2 bases, with 11 bases separating them. The CDR3 contains 15 residues. The CDR3 spells CASSQDNSVPYEQYF. The CDR3 bases are TGCGCCAGCAGCCAAGATAACAGTGTCCCCTACGAGCAGTACTTC.

This clone is a singleton in its sample. This chain uses TRBV7-9 with TRBJ2-1; unclear D gene. V was shortened by 5 bases and J by 5 bases, with 19 bases between the two germline ends. There are 16 residues in the CDR3. CDR1 and CDR2 (germline): SEHNR, FQNEAQ (reference sequence). The CDR3 is CASSRDSGGINNEQFF. CDR3 DNA: TGTGCCAGCAGCCGTGATTCTGGCGGAATAAACAATGAGCAGTTCTTC.

The gene calls are TRBV10-3 and TRBJ2-7; TRBD2 might be the D (6 bases). This CDR3 has 14 residues. The germline V and J ends were trimmed by 6 bases and 3 bases, with 15 bases remaining between them. Germline CDR1 and CDR2: ENHRY and SYGVKD. CDR3 nucleotides: TGTGCCATCAGCTTGGGACTGGGAGACTACGAGCAGTACTTC. Its protein product is CAISLGLGDYEQYF.

The genes are TRBV19 and TRBJ2-7; TRBD1 matches at 7 bases. V shed 1 base and J 5 bases; nucleotides not matched to a gene: 11. The germline gives CDR1 LNHDA, CDR2 SQIVND (reference sequence). The CDR3 consists of 16 residues. CDR3 DNA sequence: TGTGCCAGTAGTATAGCCGCGGACAGGTCGTTGCACGAGCAGTACTTC. Translation gives CASSIAADRSLHEQYF.

The chain couples TRBV11-2 to TRBJ2-5; D is possibly TRBD1 or TRBD2 (7 bases each). CDR1 SGHAT and CDR2 FQNNGV come from the germline V gene. This CDR3 has 15 residues. V shed 3 bases and J shed 2 bases, with 13 bases lying between them. This chain's CDR3 is CASSLGGTEQETQYF. DNA of the CDR3: TGTGCCAGCAGCTTGGGGGGGACAGAACAAGAGACCCAGTACTTC.

V usage is TRBV7-8 and J usage is TRBJ1-3, with D perhaps TRBD1 (6 bases). Germline CDR1 and CDR2: SGHVS and FQNEAQ. The V gene lost 6 bases and the J gene lost 0 bases, with 12 bases spanning the gap. The CDR3 contains 15 residues. This chain's CDR3 is CASRSDRNSGNTIYF. In DNA form, the CDR3 reads TGTGCCAGCAGATCGGACAGAAACTCTGGAAACACCATATATTTT.

This clone appeared a few times. The gene calls are TRBV19 and TRBJ2-7; D not certain. Germline assignment: CDR1 LNHDA and CDR2 SQIVND (reference sequence). CDR3 length equals 13 residues. Trimming pared 3 bases from V and 2 bases from J, leaving 8 bases between. CDR3 protein: CASSISQAYEQYF. Here the CDR3 DNA reads TGTGCCAGTAGTATTTCCCAGGCCTACGAGCAGTACTTC.

This clone showed up just a few times. The V call is TRBV28, the J call TRBJ2-7; a possible D gene is TRBD2 (6 bases). There are 15 residues in the CDR3. Germline V lookup: CDR1 MDHEN, CDR2 SYDVKM. V was pared by 3 bases and J by 6 bases, with 18 bases between. The CDR3 spells CASSLFSGVWPEQYF. CDR3 DNA: TGTGCCAGCAGTTTGTTTTCGGGGGTTTGGCCCGAGCAGTACTTC.

J is TRBJ1-3 and V is TRBV19; 7 bases are a match to TRBD1. Germline V gives CDR1 LNHDA, CDR2 SQIVND (reference sequence). Losses at the gene ends were 4 bases for V and 4 bases for J; bases not matched to a gene: 10. This CDR3 comprises 16 residues. For the CDR3, the DNA is TGTGCCAGTAGTAATCAGGAGACAGGGATCGGAAACACCATATATTTT. It translates to CASSNQETGIGNTIYF. Filled out from reference TRBV19 and TRBJ1-3, the complete variable domain reads DGGITQSPKYLFRKEGQNVTLSCEQNLNHDAMYWYRQDPGQGLRLIYYSQIVNDFQKGDIAEGYSVSREKKESFPLTVTSAQKNPTAFYLCASSNQETGIGNTIYFGEGSWLTVV.

This clone came up once. V usage is TRBV18 and J usage is TRBJ2-7, with D possibly matching TRBD2 (5 bases). CDR1 and CDR2 (germline): KGHSH, LQKENI. Trimming cost V 3 bases and J 6 bases, with 18 bases left between them. This CDR3 has 15 amino acids. This chain's CDR3 is CASSPEFGIGSEQYF. CDR3 sequence (DNA): TGTGCCAGCTCACCTGAGTTCGGGATAGGATCCGAGCAGTACTTC.

This clone has a single count. This chain links TRBV6-5 with TRBJ1-4; 7 nucleotides match TRBD1. The CDR3 runs to 15 residues. V was pared by 8 bases and J by 14 bases, with 20 bases of the junction left unmatched. Germline CDR1 is MNHEY and CDR2 is SVGAGI. The CDR3 reads CASAAARGRGMGLFF. CDR3 nucleotides: TGTGCCAGCGCAGCAGCGAGGGGGCGAGGTATGGGCCTGTTTTTT.

J is TRBJ2-5 and V is TRBV6-1; the D is unclear. Germline CDR1 MNHNS, CDR2 SASEGT. The CDR3 contains 11 residues. Trimming removed 9 bases from V and 9 bases from J, with 14 bases in between. The CDR3 loop is CASHEALAQYF. The CDR3 bases are TGTGCCAGTCACGAGGCTCTGGCCCAGTACTTC.